The rows below give T cell receptor beta chains drawn from one sample of a study of blood T cell repertoires in COVID-19. Produced via immunoSEQ multiplex PCR; TCRdb's table is partial and in-frame only. The top ten clones hold around 13% of a sample with 120,000 to 150,000 clones, around 82% of them seen once. The sample consisted of peripheral blood. These receptors were collected from a man aged 60 to 75 with active or convalescent COVID-19. The CDR3 runs from the conserved cysteine through the conserved F or W. D genes are given only for firm matches. Part of the rows lack a size; the others show once, few, many or a class for expanded clones.

d_gene	v_gene	j_gene	abundance	CDR3nt	CDR3aa
TRBD1	TRBV5-1	TRBJ2-3	-	TGCGCCAGCAGCTTGTCTCAGGGGGAGGATACGCAGTATTTT	CASSLSQGEDTQYF
-	TRBV19	TRBJ1-5	-	TGTGCCAGTAGTTCGCAGGATAAGGCCCAGCATTTT	CASSSQDKAQHF
-	TRBV5-6	TRBJ2-1	-	TGTGCCAGCACGGAAGAGCGGAGCTCCTACAATGAGCAGTTCTTC	CASTEERSSYNEQFF
-	TRBV7-3	TRBJ2-1	-	TGTGCCAGCAGTCCCCGGGAAGCAAATGAGCAGTTCTTC	CASSPREANEQFF
-	TRBV4-1	TRBJ1-5	-	TGCGCCAGCAGCCCGCGAGGGTCATATAGCAATCAGCCCCAGCATTTT	CASSPRGSYSNQPQHF
-	TRBV6-1	TRBJ1-3	-	TGTGCCAGCAGTGCCAGGAGGGGACTAGCTGGAAACACCATATATTTT	CASSARRGLAGNTIYF
TRBD2	TRBV13	TRBJ2-5	-	TGTGCCAGCAGCTTACGGGGGGTGGTAGAGACCCAGTACTTC	CASSLRGVVETQYF
-	TRBV24-1	TRBJ1-1	-	TGTGCCACCAGTGATCAGGGCAGGGAGGACACTGAAGCTTTCTTT	CATSDQGREDTEAFF
TRBD1	TRBV4-1	TRBJ2-1	-	TGCGCCAGCAGCCCTGACCCAGGGGGCGGGTGGGGTGAGCAGTTCTTC	CASSPDPGGGWGEQFF
TRBD1	TRBV4-2	TRBJ1-2	few	TGTGCCAGCAGCCAAGATAGGGAGACAGGGGGAAGAGGAGGCTACACCTTC	CASSQDRETGGRGGYTF
-	TRBV5-1	TRBJ2-6	-	TGCGCCAGCAGCTTGTTTCCGGGTGCAGGGGCCAACGTCCTGACTTTC	CASSLFPGAGANVLTF
TRBD2	TRBV4-3	TRBJ2-3	once	TGCGCCAGCAGCCAAGGACTAGCGGGAAAAGATACGCAGTATTTT	CASSQGLAGKDTQYF
-	TRBV9	TRBJ1-1	once	TGTGCCAGCAGCGTAGAGCCGGGCACTGAAGCTTTCTTT	CASSVEPGTEAFF